The clone carrying this TCR beta chain was seen once. This specimen comes from a study of T cells in tuberculosis. Between the trimmed V and J ends, which lost 8 bases and 0 bases, there was a span of 8 bases. Germline V CDR1 and CDR2: MNHEY, SVGAGI. This CDR3 comprises 13 residues. Tuberculin skin test and IGRA determined adolescents' latent tuberculosis status at entry. The data were produced by immunoSEQ multiplex PCR, yet TCRdb's version contains in-frame clones alone and is incomplete. The sample carries around 41,000 clones, roughly 94% recorded once. Input material: PBMCs. The chain couples TRBV6-5 to TRBJ2-1; D is uncertain. This sequence was found in a donor under 30 with latent tuberculosis or without tuberculosis infection. Some clones in this sample may be carry-over from other donors' samples. Here the CDR3 reads CASASSSYNEQFF. The CDR3 coding sequence is TGTGCCAGCGCGTCTAGCTCCTACAATGAGCAGTTCTTC.